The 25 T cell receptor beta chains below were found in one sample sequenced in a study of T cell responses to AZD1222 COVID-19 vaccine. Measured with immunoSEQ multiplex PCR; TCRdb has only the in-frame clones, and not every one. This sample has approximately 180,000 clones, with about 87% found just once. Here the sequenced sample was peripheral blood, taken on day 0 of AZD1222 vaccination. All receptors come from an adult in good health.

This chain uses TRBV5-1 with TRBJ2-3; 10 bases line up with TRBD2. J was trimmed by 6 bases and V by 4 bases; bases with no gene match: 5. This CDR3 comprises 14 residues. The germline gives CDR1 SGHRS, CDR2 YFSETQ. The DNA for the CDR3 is TGCGCCAGCAGCACCGGGACTAGCGAGGATACGCAGTATTTT. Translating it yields CASSTGTSEDTQYF. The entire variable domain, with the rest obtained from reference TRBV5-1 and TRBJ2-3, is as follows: KAGVTQTPRYLIKTRGQQVTLSCSPISGHRSVSWYQQTPGQGLQFLFEYFSETQRNKGNFPGRFSGRQFSNSRSEMNVSTLELGDSALYLCASSTGTSEDTQYFGPGTRLTVL.

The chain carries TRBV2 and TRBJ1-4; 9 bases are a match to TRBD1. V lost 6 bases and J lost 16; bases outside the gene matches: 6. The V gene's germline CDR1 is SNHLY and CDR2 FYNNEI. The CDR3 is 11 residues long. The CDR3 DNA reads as TGTGCCAGCAGCGTCAGGGACAGGGCGTTTTTT. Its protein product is CASSVRDRAFF.

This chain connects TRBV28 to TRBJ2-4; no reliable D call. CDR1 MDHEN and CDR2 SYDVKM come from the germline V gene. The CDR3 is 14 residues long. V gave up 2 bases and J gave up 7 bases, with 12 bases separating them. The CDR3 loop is CASSLQAEGNIQYF. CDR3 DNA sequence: TGTGCCAGCAGTTTACAGGCCGAAGGCAACATTCAGTACTTC.

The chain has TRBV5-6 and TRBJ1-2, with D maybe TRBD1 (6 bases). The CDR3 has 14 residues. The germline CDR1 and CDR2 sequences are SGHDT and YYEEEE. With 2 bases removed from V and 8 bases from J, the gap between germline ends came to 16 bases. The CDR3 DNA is TGTGCCAGCAGCTTACAGGGAGGACGGGAGGGCTACACCTTC. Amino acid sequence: CASSLQGGREGYTF.

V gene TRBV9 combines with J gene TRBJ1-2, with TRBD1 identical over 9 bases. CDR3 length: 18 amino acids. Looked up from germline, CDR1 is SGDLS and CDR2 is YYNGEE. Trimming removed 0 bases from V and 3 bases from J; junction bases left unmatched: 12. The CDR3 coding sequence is TGTGCCAGCAGCGTAGAGGTTGTGGTGGGACAGGGAGACTATGGCTACACCTTC. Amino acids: CASSVEVVVGQGDYGYTF.

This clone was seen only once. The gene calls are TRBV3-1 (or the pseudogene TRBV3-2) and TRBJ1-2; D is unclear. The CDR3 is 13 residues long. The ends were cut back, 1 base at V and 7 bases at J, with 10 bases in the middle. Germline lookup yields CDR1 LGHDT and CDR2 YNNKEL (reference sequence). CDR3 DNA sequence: TGTGCCAGCAGCCAAGGTAGTTTGGGTGGCTACACCTTC. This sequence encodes CASSQGSLGGYTF.

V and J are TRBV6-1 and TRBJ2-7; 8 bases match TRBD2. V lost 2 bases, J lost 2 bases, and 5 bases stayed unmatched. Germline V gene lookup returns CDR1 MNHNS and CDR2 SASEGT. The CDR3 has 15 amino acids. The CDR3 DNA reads TGTGCCAGCAGTGAACGTTACGGGGGGGCCTACGAGCAGTACTTC. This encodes CASSERYGGAYEQYF.

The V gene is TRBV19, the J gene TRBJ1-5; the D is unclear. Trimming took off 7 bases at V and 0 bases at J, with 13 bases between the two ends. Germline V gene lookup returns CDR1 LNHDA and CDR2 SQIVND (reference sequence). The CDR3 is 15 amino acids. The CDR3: CASTASGYSNQPQHF. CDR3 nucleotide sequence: TGTGCCAGTACCGCCAGCGGGTATAGCAATCAGCCCCAGCATTTT.

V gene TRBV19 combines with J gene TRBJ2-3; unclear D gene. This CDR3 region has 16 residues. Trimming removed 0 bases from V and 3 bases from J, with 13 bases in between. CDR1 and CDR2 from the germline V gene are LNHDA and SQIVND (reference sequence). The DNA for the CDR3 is TGTGCCAGTAGTATAGATGCCAAACGAGGTACAGATACGCAGTATTTT. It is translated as CASSIDAKRGTDTQYF.

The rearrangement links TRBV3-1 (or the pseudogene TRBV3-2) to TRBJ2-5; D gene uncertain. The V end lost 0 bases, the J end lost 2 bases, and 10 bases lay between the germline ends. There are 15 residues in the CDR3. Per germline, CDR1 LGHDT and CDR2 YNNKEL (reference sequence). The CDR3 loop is CASSQDRPPQETQYF. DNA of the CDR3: TGTGCCAGCAGCCAAGATCGGCCACCACAAGAGACCCAGTACTTC.

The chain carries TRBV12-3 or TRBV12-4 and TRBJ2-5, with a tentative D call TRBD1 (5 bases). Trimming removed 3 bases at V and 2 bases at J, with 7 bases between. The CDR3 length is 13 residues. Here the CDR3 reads CASSFQGQETQYF. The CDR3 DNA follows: TGTGCCAGCAGTTTTCAGGGTCAAGAGACCCAGTACTTC.

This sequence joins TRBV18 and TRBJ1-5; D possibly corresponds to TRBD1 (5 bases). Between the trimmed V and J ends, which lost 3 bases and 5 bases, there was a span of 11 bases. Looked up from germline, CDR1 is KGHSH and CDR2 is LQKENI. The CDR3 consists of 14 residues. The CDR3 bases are TGTGCCAGCTCACCGACAGATTTTTATCAGCCCCAGCATTTT. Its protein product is CASSPTDFYQPQHF.

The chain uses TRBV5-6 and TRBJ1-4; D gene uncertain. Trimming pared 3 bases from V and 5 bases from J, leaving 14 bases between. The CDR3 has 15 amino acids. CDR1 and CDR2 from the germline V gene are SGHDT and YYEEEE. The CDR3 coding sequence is TGTGCCAGCAGCTCCCCCGGGGAGAGGAATGAAAAACTGTTTTTT. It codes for CASSSPGERNEKLFF.

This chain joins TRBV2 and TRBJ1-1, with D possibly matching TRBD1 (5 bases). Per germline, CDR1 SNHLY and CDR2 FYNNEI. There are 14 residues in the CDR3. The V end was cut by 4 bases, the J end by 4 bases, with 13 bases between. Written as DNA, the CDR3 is TGTGCCAGCAGTGTCGCGGGGGAAGGCACTGAAGCTTTCTTT. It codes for CASSVAGEGTEAFF.

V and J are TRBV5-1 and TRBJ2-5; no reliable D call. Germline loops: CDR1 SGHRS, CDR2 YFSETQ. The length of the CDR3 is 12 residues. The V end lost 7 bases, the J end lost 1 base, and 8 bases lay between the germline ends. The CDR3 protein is CASQFSQETQYF. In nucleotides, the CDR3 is TGCGCCAGCCAGTTCTCCCAAGAGACCCAGTACTTC.

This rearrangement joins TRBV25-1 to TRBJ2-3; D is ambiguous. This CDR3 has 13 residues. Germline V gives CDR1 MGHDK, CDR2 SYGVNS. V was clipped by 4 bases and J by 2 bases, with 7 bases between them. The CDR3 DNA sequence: TGTGCCAGCAGTGGACGACTCACAGATACGCAGTATTTT. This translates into CASSGRLTDTQYF.

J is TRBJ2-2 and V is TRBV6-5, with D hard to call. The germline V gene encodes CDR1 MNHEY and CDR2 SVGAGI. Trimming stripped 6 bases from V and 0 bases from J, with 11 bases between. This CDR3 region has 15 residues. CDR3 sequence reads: CASRPFGANTGELFF. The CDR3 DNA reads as TGTGCCAGCAGGCCTTTTGGCGCGAACACCGGGGAGCTGTTTTTT.

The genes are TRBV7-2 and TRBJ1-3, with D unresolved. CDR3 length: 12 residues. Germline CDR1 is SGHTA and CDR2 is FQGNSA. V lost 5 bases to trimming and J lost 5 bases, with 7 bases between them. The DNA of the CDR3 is TGTGCCAGCAGCCCACAGCGAAACACCATATATTTT. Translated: CASSPQRNTIYF.

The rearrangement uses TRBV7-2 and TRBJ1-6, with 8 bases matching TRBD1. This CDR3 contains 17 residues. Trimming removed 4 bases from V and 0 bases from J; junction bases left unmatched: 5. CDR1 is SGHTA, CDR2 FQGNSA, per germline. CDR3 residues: CASSSRQGSSYNSPLHF. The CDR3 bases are TGTGCCAGCAGCTCACGACAGGGGAGCTCCTATAATTCACCCCTCCACTTT.

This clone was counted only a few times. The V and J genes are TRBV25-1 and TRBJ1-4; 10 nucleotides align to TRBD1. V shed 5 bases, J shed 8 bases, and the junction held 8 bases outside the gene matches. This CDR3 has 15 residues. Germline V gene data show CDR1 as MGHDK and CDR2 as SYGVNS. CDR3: CASSRGTGDWEKLFF. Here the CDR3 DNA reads TGTGCCAGCAGTCGGGGGACAGGGGATTGGGAAAAACTGTTTTTT. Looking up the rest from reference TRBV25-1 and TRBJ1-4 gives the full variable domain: EADIYQTPRYLVIGTGKKITLECSQTMGHDKMYWYQQDPGMELHLIHYSYGVNSTEKGDLSSESTVSRIRTEHFPLTLESARPSHTSQYLCASSRGTGDWEKLFFGSGTQLSVL.

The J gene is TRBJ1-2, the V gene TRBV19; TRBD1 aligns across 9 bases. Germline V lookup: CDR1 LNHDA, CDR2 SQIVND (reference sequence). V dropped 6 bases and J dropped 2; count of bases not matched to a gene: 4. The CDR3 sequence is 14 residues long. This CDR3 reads CASRGTGRNYGYTF. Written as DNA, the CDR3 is TGTGCCAGTAGAGGGACAGGGCGCAACTATGGCTACACCTTC.

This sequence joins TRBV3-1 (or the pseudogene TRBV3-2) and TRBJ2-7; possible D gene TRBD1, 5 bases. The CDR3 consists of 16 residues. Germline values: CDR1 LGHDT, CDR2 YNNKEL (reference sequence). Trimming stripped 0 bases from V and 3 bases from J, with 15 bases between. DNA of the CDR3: TGTGCCAGCAGCCAAGAACATGGCAGGGCCTACTACGAGCAGTACTTC. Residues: CASSQEHGRAYYEQYF.

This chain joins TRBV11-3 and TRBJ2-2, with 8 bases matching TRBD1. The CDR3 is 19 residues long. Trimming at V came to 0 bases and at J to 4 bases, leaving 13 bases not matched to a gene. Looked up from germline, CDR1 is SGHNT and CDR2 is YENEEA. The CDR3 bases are TGTGCCAGCAGCTTAGACGCGCGTAAGGCAGGGGGCGTCACCGGGGAGCTGTTTTTT. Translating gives CASSLDARKAGGVTGELFF.

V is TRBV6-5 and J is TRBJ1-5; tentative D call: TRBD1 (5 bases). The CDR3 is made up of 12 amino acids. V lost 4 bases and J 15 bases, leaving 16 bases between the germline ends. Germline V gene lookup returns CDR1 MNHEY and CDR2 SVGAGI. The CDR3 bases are TGTGCCAGCAGTTCACAGGCGGGAGTCCCGCATTTT. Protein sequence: CASSSQAGVPHF.

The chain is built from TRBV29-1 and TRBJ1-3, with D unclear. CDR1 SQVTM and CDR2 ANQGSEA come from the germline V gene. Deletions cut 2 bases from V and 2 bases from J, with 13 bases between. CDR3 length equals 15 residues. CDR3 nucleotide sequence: TGCAGCGTTGAAACGGCGCTGGGAGCTGGAAACACCATATATTTT. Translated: CSVETALGAGNTIYF.